Listed here are 26 T cell receptor beta chains from one sample, sequenced in a study of beta chain features in type 1 diabetes. The isolated RNA, all of it, was reverse transcribed, so expressed TCRB transcripts were what got sequenced. Data came from immunoSEQ multiplex PCR; TCRdb stores just in-frame clones and leaves some out. In the table there are about 900,000 clones, under 20% of which are singletons. Input material: naive CD4+ T cells from blood. The receptors here all came from a woman aged 18 to 35 in good health.

The chain is built from TRBV28 and TRBJ2-5; D might be TRBD2 (5 bases). CDR3 size: 13 residues. The V and J ends lost 3 bases and 5 bases respectively, with 10 bases between them. Germline loops: CDR1 MDHEN, CDR2 SYDVKM. CDR3 bases: TGTGCCAGCAGTTTTAGCGATGCGGAGACCCAGTACTTC. It codes for CASSFSDAETQYF.

This clone has a handful of counts. This rearrangement joins TRBV4-3 to TRBJ2-2; D remains ambiguous. The CDR3 has 13 amino acids. Germline CDR1 LGHNA, CDR2 YSLEER. The V gene lost 2 bases and the J gene lost 5 bases, with 6 bases spanning the gap. This chain's CDR3 is CASSQQRTGELFF. CDR3 DNA sequence: TGCGCCAGCAGCCAACAACGGACCGGGGAGCTGTTTTTT.

The chain recombines TRBV18 with TRBJ2-2; unclear D gene. Germline V gene lookup returns CDR1 KGHSH and CDR2 LQKENI. This CDR3 has 12 amino acids. Trimming cost V 6 bases and J 7 bases, with 9 bases left between them. The CDR3 coding sequence is TGTGCCAGCTCCGGCAGCAACGGGGAGCTGTTTTTT. This sequence encodes CASSGSNGELFF.

V gene TRBV21-1 combines with J gene TRBJ2-3; the table's TRBD1 call for D was not verified on the DNA. TRBV21-1 represents a pseudogene. The CDR3 is made up of 14 amino acids. This chain's CDR3 is CASWTLGGADTQYF. The CDR3 nucleotides read TGTGCCAGCTGGACCCTTGGGGGCGCAGATACGCAGTATTTT.

The sample holds a few counts of this clone. V gene TRBV18 combines with J gene TRBJ2-3; 7 bases match TRBD2. CDR1 KGHSH and CDR2 LQKENI come from the germline V gene. With 6 bases clipped from V and 4 bases from J, the junction kept 4 bases outside the gene matches. The CDR3 length is 13 residues. CDR3 sequence (DNA): TGTGCCAGCTCCGGGGCGGGAGCAGATACGCAGTATTTT. Protein product: CASSGAGADTQYF.

This clone occurred a few times. One end of the junction varies from germline; a read error may be responsible. The rearrangement uses TRBV27 and TRBJ2-2, with D perhaps TRBD1 (6 bases). CDR3 length: 13 amino acids. From germline, CDR1 is MNHEY and CDR2 SMNVEV (reference sequence). The CDR3 DNA is TGCGCCTCCGGGACAAGGAACACCGGGGAGCTGTTTTTT. It yields the protein CASGTRNTGELFF.

This clone has just a few counts. This chain joins TRBV5-5 and TRBJ2-1; the D gene is possibly TRBD1 (7 bases). The length of the CDR3 is 15 residues. The germline V gene encodes CDR1 SGHKS and CDR2 YYEKEE (reference sequence). The V and J ends lost 2 bases and 9 bases respectively, with 18 bases between them. Written as DNA, the CDR3 is TGTGCCAGCAGCTTTGGCAGGGGGGTTTTCAGTGAGCAGTTCTTC. Its translation is CASSFGRGVFSEQFF.

Here the CDR3 DNA reads TGTGCCAGCAGCGGAGGGATAGATACGCAGTATTTT. Its translation is CASSGGIDTQYF. The chain uses TRBV9 and TRBJ2-3; a weak D match, TRBD2 (5 bases). Per the germline V gene, CDR1 is SGDLS and CDR2 is YYNGEE. Trimming left V 3 bases short and J 5 bases short, with 7 bases between. CDR3 length: 12 amino acids.

This rearrangement joins TRBV5-1 to TRBJ2-2; 9 bases fit TRBD2. Trimming cost V 4 bases and J 6 bases; bases outside gene matches: 7. This CDR3 region has 15 residues. CDR1 is SGHRS and CDR2 is YFSETQ in the germline V gene. CDR3 region: CASSAGTSLAGELFF. The CDR3 DNA sequence: TGCGCCAGCAGCGCTGGGACTAGCCTAGCCGGGGAGCTGTTTTTT.

This chain connects TRBV7-2 to TRBJ2-2; D is possibly TRBD2 (5 bases). The V end lost 1 base, the J end lost 7 bases, and 13 bases lay between the germline ends. The CDR3 has 15 residues. The germline V gene encodes CDR1 SGHTA and CDR2 FQGNSA. The CDR3 DNA reads TGTGCCAGCAGCTTAGAGACTATCTTTGGCGGGGAGCTGTTTTTT. It encodes CASSLETIFGGELFF.

A few counts support this clone. The chain has TRBV29-1 and TRBJ1-1; tentatively, D is TRBD1 (6 bases). There are 13 residues in the CDR3. V dropped 6 bases and J dropped 0 bases, with 11 bases sitting between them. Per germline, CDR1 SQVTM and CDR2 ANQGSEA. The CDR3 nucleotides are TGCAGCGTCACAGGGACCTTGAACACTGAAGCTTTCTTT. Its translation: CSVTGTLNTEAFF.

Points on this clone: A much larger clone differs by one base, so this may be a read error. The V call is TRBV14, the J call TRBJ2-1, with 8 nucleotides matching TRBD2. Per the germline V gene, CDR1 is SGHDN and CDR2 is FVKESK. J lost 5 bases, V lost 8 bases, and 11 bases had no gene match. The CDR3 consists of 15 residues. This CDR3 is CASGRLGLEDNEQFF. The DNA of the CDR3 is TGTGCCAGCGGCCGCTTGGGACTAGAAGACAATGAGCAGTTCTTC.

This clone was recorded a few times. The J gene is TRBJ2-1, the V gene TRBV19, with 8 bases matching TRBD2. The CDR3 sequence is 13 residues long. Per the germline V gene, CDR1 is LNHDA and CDR2 is SQIVND (reference sequence). Trimming at V came to 7 bases and at J to 3 bases, leaving 2 bases not matched to a gene. CDR3 in amino acids: CASKLAGYNEQFF. Written as DNA, the CDR3 is TGTGCCAGTAAGCTAGCGGGCTACAATGAGCAGTTCTTC.

The chain combines TRBV7-9 with TRBJ2-7; D not certain. CDR1 and CDR2 from the germline V gene are SEHNR and FQNEAQ (reference sequence). V shed 2 bases and J shed 2 bases, with 10 bases lying between them. The CDR3 has 14 amino acids. The CDR3 protein is CASSLFDFTYEQYF. DNA of the CDR3: TGTGCCAGCAGCTTATTTGACTTCACCTACGAGCAGTACTTC.

A few counts support this clone. V and J are TRBV19 and TRBJ2-1, with TRBD1 matching over 7 bases. Unmatched junction bases numbered 6, after V lost 7 bases and J lost 3 bases. The CDR3 has 14 residues. Germline V gene data show CDR1 as LNHDA and CDR2 as SQIVND (reference sequence). The CDR3 DNA sequence: TGTGCCAGTACCGGGGACAGCTTCTACAATGAGCAGTTCTTC. It yields the protein CASTGDSFYNEQFF.

This chain uses TRBV5-4 with TRBJ2-7; TRBD2 might be the D (6 bases). The V gene lost 4 bases and the J gene lost 4 bases, with 21 bases spanning the gap. The CDR3 covers 16 residues. CDR1 is SGHNT and CDR2 is YYREEE in the germline V gene (reference sequence). The CDR3 coding sequence is TGTGCCAGCAGCCCCACTGGGGGGACTCGGTTATACGAGCAGTACTTC. Its protein is CASSPTGGTRLYEQYF. The whole variable domain, remainder taken from reference TRBV5-4 and TRBJ2-7, is ETGVTQSPTHLIKTRGQQVTLRCSSQSGHNTVSWYQQALGQGPQFIFQYYREEENGRGNFPPRFSGLQFPNYSSELNVNALELDDSALYLCASSPTGGTRLYEQYFGPGTRLTVT.

This chain connects TRBV11-2 to TRBJ1-3, with D uncertain. Germline CDR1 SGHAT, CDR2 FQNNGV. Trimming cost V 5 bases and J 3 bases, with 8 bases left between them. The CDR3 extends over 13 amino acids. The CDR3: CASSPLSGNTIYF. CDR3 bases: TGTGCCAGCAGCCCCCTAAGTGGAAACACCATATATTTT.

This clone was detected only a few times. The rearrangement links TRBV6-1 to TRBJ2-7; TRBD1 or TRBD2 may be the D gene (5 bases each). In germline, CDR1 is MNHNS, CDR2 SASEGT. This CDR3 contains 12 residues. The germline V and J ends were trimmed by 2 bases and 9 bases, with 11 bases remaining between them. The CDR3 DNA follows: TGTGCCAGCAGTGAATATGGGACGGGGCAGTACTTC. Its translation: CASSEYGTGQYF.

This clone has a handful of counts. This chain uses TRBV28 with TRBJ1-3; D may be TRBD1 (5 bases). Trimming took off 6 bases at V and 2 bases at J, with 8 bases between the two ends. The CDR3 runs to 13 residues. CDR1 and CDR2 (germline): MDHEN, SYDVKM. The CDR3 nucleotides read TGTGCCAGCAGAACGGGGGCTGGAAACACCATATATTTT. Protein: CASRTGAGNTIYF.

The J gene is TRBJ2-5, the V gene TRBV28; 13 positions match TRBD2. The CDR3 is 18 amino acids. Trimming took 3 bases from V and 3 from J; bases not matched to a gene: 10. Germline lookup yields CDR1 MDHEN and CDR2 SYDVKM. This CDR3 reads CASSFRTSGRGIKETQYF. CDR3 coding DNA: TGTGCCAGCAGTTTTAGGACTAGCGGGAGAGGGATTAAAGAGACCCAGTACTTC.

This sequence joins TRBV10-3 and TRBJ1-4; tentatively, D is TRBD1 (6 bases). Deletions cut 4 bases from V and 6 bases from J, with 12 bases between. The CDR3 totals 14 residues. The germline CDR1 and CDR2 sequences are ENHRY and SYGVKD. Here the CDR3 reads CAISAETGYEKLFF. DNA for the CDR3: TGTGCCATCAGTGCTGAAACAGGGTATGAAAAACTGTTTTTT.

This clone was detected only a few times. The chain couples TRBV7-9 to TRBJ2-5; 10 bases line up with TRBD2. Per the germline V gene, CDR1 is SEHNR and CDR2 is FQNEAQ (reference sequence). There are 15 residues in the CDR3. With 2 bases clipped from V and 7 bases from J, the junction kept 7 bases outside the gene matches. The CDR3 protein is CASSLNPAGGSTQYF. The DNA for the CDR3 is TGTGCCAGCAGCTTAAACCCAGCGGGAGGGTCGACCCAGTACTTC.

This clone was counted between two and nine times. V usage is TRBV9 and J usage is TRBJ2-3; TRBD2 matches 10 bases. Germline V CDR1 and CDR2: SGDLS, YYNGEE. The V and J ends lost 0 bases and 5 bases, in that order; junction bases with no gene match: 6. The CDR3 covers 16 residues. Here the CDR3 reads CASSVGNSGRIDTQYF. The CDR3 DNA reads as TGTGCCAGCAGCGTAGGGAATAGCGGGAGGATAGATACGCAGTATTTT.

Remarks on this clone: This sample includes further DNA sequences coding for the same CDR3. The chain uses TRBV7-2 and TRBJ2-1; no firm D call. Germline V gene lookup returns CDR1 SGHTA and CDR2 FQGNSA. Deletions cut 2 bases from V and 3 bases from J, with 2 bases between. The CDR3 has 12 amino acids. The CDR3 coding sequence is TGTGCCAGCAGCTTATACTACAATGAGCAGTTCTTC. Encoded protein: CASSLYYNEQFF.

In this sample, this clone turned up a few times. This chain joins TRBV19 and TRBJ2-5, with D perhaps matching TRBD2 (6 bases). CDR1 is LNHDA, CDR2 SQIVND, per germline (reference sequence). V was cut by 1 base and J by 0 bases, with 9 bases left in between. The CDR3 covers 15 residues. The CDR3 DNA reads TGTGCCAGTAGTATAGCATGGGACTACCAAGAGACCCAGTACTTC. Amino acids: CASSIAWDYQETQYF.

This clone was seen more than once but under ten times. The chain couples TRBV20-1 to TRBJ2-5; no firm D call. Germline V gene lookup returns CDR1 DFQATT and CDR2 SNEGSKA (reference sequence). V dropped 6 bases and J dropped 6 bases, with 11 bases sitting between them. The CDR3 extends over 11 amino acids. CDR3: CSASLRQTQYF. The DNA for the CDR3 is TGCAGTGCCTCTCTGAGACAGACCCAGTACTTC.